This is a list of T cell receptor beta chains from one sample in a study of T cell repertoires in cytomegalovirus infection. These receptors are not linked to any known antigen. TCRdb re-analysed the reads in MiXCR, keeping a single row per CDR3 protein. The sample records roughly 100,000 distinct CDR3 sequences, roughly 39% being singletons. Source: CD8+ T cells from cultured PBMCs, taken from culture after CMV antigen stimulation. All receptors come from a human donor in good health (CMV status not recorded). Some clones in this sample may be carry-over from other donors' samples. Each CDR3 is given without its conserved first and last residue. Fields, in order: clone size, J gene, D gene, V gene, CDR3 protein. D genes are given only for firm matches. Size values are once, few and many counts, or a class for expanded clones, and some rows have none.

>.|TRBJ1-4|.|TRBV29-1
SVIKNLGDEKLF
>.|TRBJ2-3|.|TRBV7-9
ASSPMRDLSPTDTQY
>.|TRBJ2-7|TRBD1|TRBV7-3
ASSQDGTGEPYEQY
>few|TRBJ2-2|.|TRBV5-6
ASSLVQNTGELF
>.|TRBJ2-3|.|TRBV13
ASSSTPPSRVDTQY
>.|TRBJ2-7|.|TRBV5-5
ASSLAGGGASEQY
>.|TRBJ2-7|.|TRBV4-1
ASSFDGSSYEQY
>few|TRBJ1-1|TRBD1|TRBV20-1
SARARRDRGSEAF
>.|TRBJ2-7|.|TRBV12-3/TRBV12-4
ASTPEVGTRSYEQY
>.|TRBJ2-7|.|TRBV6-5
ASSRISGYYEQY
>.|TRBJ1-1|TRBD1|TRBV7-3
ASSSEGASTEAF
>.|TRBJ2-1|.|TRBV11-2
ASSSRPGGPVSSYNEQF
>.|TRBJ1-5|TRBD1|TRBV7-1
ASSSQGARQPQH
>few|TRBJ1-2|.|TRBV19
ASRGQSYGYT
>.|TRBJ1-2|.|TRBV30
AWREGFSYGYT
>.|TRBJ2-3|.|TRBV5-6
ASSFGAWSTDTQY
>.|TRBJ1-2|.|TRBV5-6
ASSLDTGALGYT
>.|TRBJ1-5|.|TRBV9
ASSVGYSNQPQH
>.|TRBJ1-5|.|TRBV30
AWSVRTGAGYQPQH
>few|TRBJ2-7|.|TRBV7-9
ASSISQGDEQY
>many|TRBJ2-3|TRBD1|TRBV7-6
ASSLRRDSPSTDTQY
>.|TRBJ1-4|.|TRBV2
ASSEEAGRHEKLF
>.|TRBJ2-3|.|TRBV7-9
ASIKDSTDTQY